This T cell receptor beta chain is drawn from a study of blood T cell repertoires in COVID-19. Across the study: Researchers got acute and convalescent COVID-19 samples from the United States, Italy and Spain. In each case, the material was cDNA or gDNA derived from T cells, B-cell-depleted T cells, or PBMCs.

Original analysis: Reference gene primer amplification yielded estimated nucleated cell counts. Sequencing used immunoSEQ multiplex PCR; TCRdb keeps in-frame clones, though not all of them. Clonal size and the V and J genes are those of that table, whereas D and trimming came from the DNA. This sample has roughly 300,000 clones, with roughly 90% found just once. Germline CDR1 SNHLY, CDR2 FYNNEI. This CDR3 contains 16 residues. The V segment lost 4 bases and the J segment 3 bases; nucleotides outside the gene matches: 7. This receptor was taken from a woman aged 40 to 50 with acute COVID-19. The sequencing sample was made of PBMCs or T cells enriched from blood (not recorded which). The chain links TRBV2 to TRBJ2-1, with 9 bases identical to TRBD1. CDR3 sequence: CASSVVGTGFYNEQFF. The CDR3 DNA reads TGTGCCAGCAGTGTAGTCGGGACAGGGTTCTACAATGAGCAGTTCTTC.